One sample yielded the 24 T cell receptor beta chains listed below, sequenced in a study of human T cells and chemical hapten exposure. The sample's time point: pre-sensitization, week 0. Treatment: therapeutic diphenylcyclopropenone sensitization with weekly scalp DPC. Each CDR3 protein is one row after TCRdb ran MiXCR on the RACE reads. The sample holds 65,000 to 70,000 distinct CDR3 sequences, roughly 11% seen once. The sample here was whole blood, taken in connection with sensitization to the hapten diphenylcyclopropenone (DPC). The receptors come from a woman between 50 and 59 years old with alopecia areata. Some clones in this sample may be carry-over from other donors' samples.

This clonotype turned up a few times. The V call is TRBV7-9, the J call TRBJ2-1, with 12 bases that match TRBD2. The CDR3 length is 16 residues. V gave up 0 bases and J gave up 8 bases; unmatched junction bases: 5. Germline CDR1 reads SEHNR; CDR2 reads FQNEAQ (reference sequence). CDR3 sequence: CASSLAATSGSHEQFF. The CDR3 region has the DNA TGTGCCAGCAGCTTAGCGGCGACTAGCGGGAGCCATGAGCAGTTCTTC.

This clonotype was counted ten times or more. J is TRBJ2-1 and V is TRBV9; tentative D call: TRBD2 (6 bases). Trimming removed 6 bases at V and 9 bases at J, with 19 bases between. Germline V gene data show CDR1 as SGDLS and CDR2 as YYNGEE. The CDR3 covers 14 residues. Here the CDR3 reads CASTPIGRGGEQFF. In DNA form, the CDR3 reads TGTGCCAGCACCCCTATTGGGCGGGGAGGTGAGCAGTTCTTC.

This clonotype occurred a few times. The CDR3 nucleotides read TGTGCCAGCAGTTACTCAAGAGACAGAAAAGCTTTCTTT. Its protein is CASSYSRDRKAFF. This chain links TRBV6-2 or TRBV6-3 with TRBJ1-1; tentative D call: TRBD1 (5 bases). Germline values: CDR1 MNHEY, CDR2 SVGEGT. The CDR3 length is 13 residues. Trimming stripped 0 bases from V and 9 bases from J, with 11 bases between.

This sequence joins TRBV12-3 or TRBV12-4 and TRBJ1-6; D unresolved. V was shortened by 5 bases and J by 11 bases, with 13 bases between the two germline ends. This CDR3 is built from 13 residues. The CDR3 loop is CASSILKETPLHF. The CDR3 region has the DNA TGTGCCAGCAGTATTTTAAAGGAGACACCCCTCCACTTT.

This clonotype was counted at least ten times. V gene TRBV6-2 or TRBV6-3 combines with J gene TRBJ2-3; D remains ambiguous. V lost 0 bases to trimming and J lost 1 base, with 8 bases between them. Germline V CDR1 and CDR2: MNHEY, SVGEGT. This CDR3 is 15 amino acids long. The CDR3 spells CASSYSGLGTDTQYF. The CDR3 coding sequence is TGTGCCAGCAGTTACTCGGGCCTAGGCACAGATACGCAGTATTTT.

This clonotype has at least ten counts. The V gene is TRBV29-1, the J gene TRBJ2-5; TRBD1 matches 9 bases. The CDR3 covers 12 residues. Germline V gene data show CDR1 as SQVTM and CDR2 as ANQGSEA. After removal of 7 bases from V and 4 bases from J, the junction contained 4 bases not matched to a gene. This CDR3 is CSAEGQGETQYF. The DNA for the CDR3 is TGCAGCGCCGAGGGACAGGGAGAGACCCAGTACTTC.

This clonotype was observed a few times. The rearrangement links TRBV7-3 to TRBJ1-5; D unclear. From germline, CDR1 is SGHTA and CDR2 FQGTGA. There are 13 residues in the CDR3. The germline V and J ends were trimmed by 2 bases and 5 bases, with 7 bases remaining between them. CDR3 sequence (DNA): TGTGCCAGCAGCTTAGACCGTTATCAGCCCCAGCATTTT. Translated: CASSLDRYQPQHF.

The gene calls are TRBV7-8 and TRBJ2-3, with D perhaps TRBD2 (6 bases). V was cut by 1 base and J by 6 bases, with 14 bases left in between. CDR3 length: 15 amino acids. CDR1 is SGHVS and CDR2 is FQNEAQ in the germline V gene. The CDR3 loop reads CASSLEPGGTDTQYF. The CDR3 DNA reads TGTGCCAGCAGCTTAGAACCCGGGGGTACGGATACGCAGTATTTT.

This clonotype occurred many times. The chain has TRBV7-3 and TRBJ2-3, with 9 bases aligning to TRBD2. The germline gives CDR1 SGHTA, CDR2 FQGTGA. CDR3 size: 16 residues. The V and J ends lost 5 bases and 3 bases, in that order; junction bases with no gene match: 9. The CDR3 here is CASSLLSGSRTDTQYF. The DNA of the CDR3 is TGTGCCAGCAGCCTCCTTAGCGGGAGTAGGACAGATACGCAGTATTTT. Full variable domain (outside the CDR3, taken from reference TRBV7-3 and TRBJ2-3): GAGVSQTPSNKVTEKGKYVELRCDPISGHTALYWYRQSLGQGPEFLIYFQGTGAADDSGLPNDRFFAVRPEGSVSTLKIQRTERGDSAVYLCASSLLSGSRTDTQYFGPGTRLTVL.

The chain is built from TRBV7-6 and TRBJ2-3, with D maybe TRBD2 (6 bases). Germline values: CDR1 SGHVS, CDR2 FNYEAQ. The CDR3 covers 16 residues. Trimming left V 5 bases short and J 0 bases short, with 15 bases between. The CDR3, as DNA: TGTGCCAGCAGCCCAACGGGGGTAACTAGCACAGATACGCAGTATTTT. Translation: CASSPTGVTSTDTQYF.

This clonotype was seen ten or more times. The chain employs TRBV27 and TRBJ2-3; D uncertain. The CDR3 totals 15 residues. V lost 2 bases to trimming and J lost 0 bases, with 9 bases between them. Germline V gene sequence: CDR1 MNHEY, CDR2 SMNVEV (reference sequence). CDR3 residues: CASSLRAASTDTQYF. CDR3 nucleotides: TGTGCCAGCAGTTTACGTGCAGCTAGCACAGATACGCAGTATTTT.

This clonotype was recorded at least ten times. The chain recombines TRBV20-1 with TRBJ2-1; 14 bases line up with TRBD2. V shed 5 bases and J 10 bases; nucleotides not matched to a gene: 10. This CDR3 contains 15 residues. CDR1 DFQATT and CDR2 SNEGSKA come from the germline V gene (reference sequence). CDR3 loop: CSAQGLAGERWEQFF. CDR3 DNA sequence: TGCAGTGCTCAGGGACTAGCGGGGGAGCGGTGGGAGCAGTTCTTC.

This clonotype was counted many times. The CDR3 DNA reads as TGTGCCAGCAGCTTACGACAGGGGGCGACGGGCACAGATACGCAGTATTTT. Translation gives CASSLRQGATGTDTQYF. The chain has TRBV7-6 and TRBJ2-3, with TRBD1 matching 10 bases. V dropped 2 bases and J dropped 1; count of bases not matched to a gene: 6. Germline assignment: CDR1 SGHVS and CDR2 FNYEAQ. The CDR3 is 17 amino acids. The full variable domain, in which reference TRBV7-6 and TRBJ2-3 provide the parts outside the CDR3, is GAGVSQSPRYKVTKRGQDVALRCDPISGHVSLYWYRQALGQGPEFLTYFNYEAQQDKSGLPNDRFSAERPEGSISTLTIQRTEQRDSAMYRCASSLRQGATGTDTQYFGPGTRLTVL.

This clonotype showed up many times. Written as DNA, the CDR3 is TGTGCCAGCAGCTTAAAGACTAGCGGGAGGGAGCAGTACTTC. Amino acid sequence: CASSLKTSGREQYF. This chain uses TRBV7-8 with TRBJ2-7, with 13 bases fitting TRBD2. The germline CDR1 and CDR2 sequences are SGHVS and FQNEAQ. Trimming at V came to 2 bases and at J to 7 bases, leaving 2 bases not matched to a gene. The CDR3 is 14 residues long.

With respect to this clonotype: A much bigger clone sits one base away, suggesting this may be a read error. The chain couples TRBV6-2 or TRBV6-3 to TRBJ2-5, with 12 nucleotides matching TRBD1. This CDR3 contains 16 residues. CDR1 MNHEY and CDR2 SVGEGT come from the germline V gene. With V trimmed by 7 bases and J by 7 bases, 13 bases remained unmatched. The CDR3 region is CASTRITGTGGGTQYF. CDR3 DNA: TGTGCCAGCACTCGTATCACCGGGACAGGGGGCGGGACCCAGTACTTC.

This clonotype showed up many times. This chain uses TRBV6-5 with TRBJ1-6, with D possibly being TRBD1 (5 bases). This CDR3 contains 13 residues. The V gene's germline CDR1 is MNHEY and CDR2 SVGAGI. Trimming shortened V by 2 bases and J by 9 bases, and 8 bases separated the two germline ends. CDR3 nucleotides: TGTGCCAGCAGTTACAGGGGCGGTTCACCCCTCCACTTT. It encodes CASSYRGGSPLHF.

This clonotype was seen at least ten times. The rearrangement joins TRBV5-1 to TRBJ2-7; D remains ambiguous. V was pared by 0 bases and J by 4 bases, with 8 bases between. Per the germline V gene, CDR1 is SGHRS and CDR2 is YFSETQ. The CDR3 contains 13 residues. The CDR3 loop reads CASSLVTGYEQYF. In DNA, the CDR3 is TGCGCCAGCAGCTTGGTTACCGGGTACGAGCAGTACTTC.

This clonotype has at least ten counts. The chain joins TRBV30 to TRBJ2-4; no firm D call. From germline, CDR1 is GTSNPN and CDR2 SVGIG (reference sequence). There are 15 residues in the CDR3. With 1 base removed from V and 7 bases from J, the gap between germline ends came to 17 bases. The CDR3 here is CAWSGGLLPGNIQYF. For the CDR3, the DNA is TGTGCCTGGAGTGGGGGTTTACTACCCGGGAACATTCAGTACTTC.

This clonotype was counted at least ten times. The gene calls are TRBV30 and TRBJ2-1; 11 bases are a match to TRBD2. The CDR3 runs to 15 residues. Germline V gene lookup returns CDR1 GTSNPN and CDR2 SVGIG (reference sequence). Losses at the gene ends were 2 bases for V and 8 bases for J; bases not matched to a gene: 8. CDR3 loop: CAWSNLAGGSDEQFF. CDR3 nucleotide sequence: TGTGCCTGGAGTAACCTAGCGGGAGGAAGTGATGAGCAGTTCTTC.

Worth noting for this clonotype: A much larger clone is a single base away; this may be a read error. The V call is TRBV5-1, the J call TRBJ2-2; D may match TRBD1 or TRBD2 (6 bases each). The germline gives CDR1 SGHRS, CDR2 YFSETQ. The CDR3 contains 16 residues. The CDR3 DNA sequence: TGCGCCAGCAGCTTAACAGGGAAGGAGGGCACCGGGGAGCCGTTTTTT. The encoded protein is CASSLTGKEGTGEPFF.

This clonotype was found a few times. This chain uses TRBV6-5 with TRBJ2-1, with D maybe TRBD2 (6 bases). Deletions cut 6 bases from V and 5 bases from J, with 11 bases between. Germline V gene data show CDR1 as MNHEY and CDR2 as SVGAGI. The CDR3 loop spans 13 amino acids. The CDR3 region is CASRRDGNNEQFF. DNA of the CDR3: TGTGCCAGCAGGCGGGACGGTAACAATGAGCAGTTCTTC.

The table lists this clonotype with many counts. V is TRBV18 and J is TRBJ2-7; TRBD1 matches 8 bases. Germline CDR1 reads KGHSH; CDR2 reads LQKENI. The CDR3 sequence is 16 residues long. V shed 5 bases and J 1 base; nucleotides not matched to a gene: 10. The DNA of the CDR3 is TGTGCCAGCTCATCGCGGACAGGGAGAGGATCCTACGAGCAGTACTTC. Protein product: CASSSRTGRGSYEQYF.

This clonotype was detected ten times or more. The V gene is TRBV5-1, the J gene TRBJ1-4, with D uncertain. In germline, CDR1 is SGHRS, CDR2 YFSETQ. There are 14 residues in the CDR3. V dropped 3 bases and J dropped 8 bases, with 14 bases sitting between them. The CDR3 nucleotides read TGCGCCAGCAGCTCCGGATCGTGGAAGGAAAAACTGTTTTTT. It encodes CASSSGSWKEKLFF.

This clonotype was counted only a few times. In DNA form, the CDR3 reads TGTGCCAGCAGCGTCTTAGCGGGGACCACCGGGGAGCTGTTTTTT. It codes for CASSVLAGTTGELFF. The V call is TRBV9, the J call TRBJ2-2; 8 bases line up with TRBD2. CDR1 and CDR2 (germline): SGDLS, YYNGEE. This CDR3 has 15 amino acids. V was clipped by 2 bases and J by 4 bases; unmatched bases: 4.